This T cell receptor beta chain was retrieved from a study of cytomegalovirus exposure and HLA in healthy donors (dated by TCRdb to about 2017). With regard to the full study: In an earlier analysis of under 750 of the donors, approximately 300 Gb of sequence data and 120 million or so unique TCR beta sequences from approximately 180 million T cells were reported. An early release covering more than 500 HLA-typed donors comprised about 320 gigabases of sequencing data and about 90 million unique TCR sequences. Of the approximately 400 genotyped donors, 81% were placed in the genetic ancestry cluster associated with self-reported Caucasian donors. The aim of the study was to test whether cataloging public T cell receptors could identify signatures of past pathogen exposure. The study profiled the T cell repertoires of some 610 subjects by immunosequencing and related them to cytomegalovirus serostatus. In addition to the first cohort of roughly 700 subjects, a separate validation cohort of 130 or so different subjects was used. To predict cytomegalovirus infection status, the study brought together high-throughput TCR immunosequencing, statistical association of individual TCRs with disease status, and machine learning. A later analysis re-examined previously published TCR beta repertoires from about 670 donors and added high-resolution HLA genotyping to investigate patterns of TCR occurrence. Rather than drawing on any new phenotypic data, the later analysis identified candidate immune exposures from TCR beta sequences and the way those sequences occurred across donors. An earlier analysis of around 640 of the donors used high-throughput TCR beta sequencing to judge whether each TCR beta V gene segment behaved as functional or pseudogenic. Donor age, sex, ethnicity and CMV serostatus were collected together with the repertoire data. A later genetic analysis used genome-wide SNP genotypes for about three fifths of the 666 donors, treating that subset as a discovery cohort. All discovery cohort repertoires had been generated using a single sequencing platform. Both class I and class II loci were covered by HLA typing, at four-digit resolution. Typing coverage differed by locus: A, B, C, DRB1 and DQB1 were typed in roughly 620-640 donors, DQA1 in roughly 500, DPA1 in some 600, and DPB1 in approximately 450. Four to six DR-DQ haplotypes were handled as single units for association and clustering, since linkage in the cohort was strong. Among approximately 370 genotyped donors of the cohort, an average of approximately 200,000 unique TCR beta nucleotide sequences was sequenced per donor, of which 15% to 20% were non-productive.

The cohort consisted of 666 healthy bone marrow donors. All cohort members were sampled while nominally healthy, although unrecorded immune exposures were likely present. The donor was CMV seropositive and was included in the group of 290 or so seropositive cohort members. A peripheral blood sample was collected from each donor, and TCR beta sequencing was performed on peripheral blood mononuclear cells. Genomic DNA was extracted from the blood cell samples with the Qiagen DNeasy Blood Extraction Kit. According to the germline V gene, CDR1 reads KGHSH and CDR2 reads LQKENI. There are 14 amino acids in the CDR3, from cysteine to phenylalanine inclusive. CDR3 DNA is the only sequence kept; it has 42 bases, read in frame from the first base. From V the trimming removes 6 bases and from J it removes 3 bases, while the gene matches leave 4 bases of the junction unaccounted for. The investigation overall reported the following: According to a later analysis, parvovirus B19, influenza, CMV and Epstein-Barr virus appeared linked to several top co-occurrence clusters. In a later analysis, HLA-associated TCR beta chains were found to be more clonally expanded and to have lower generation probabilities than equally common non-associated chains. In vitro tests confirmed that a few of the cytomegalovirus-associated TCR beta chains recognize cytomegalovirus antigens. According to the authors, the approach could potentially be generalized to other disease states and immunological phenotypes. Strong co-occurrence of HLA alleles, especially DR and DQ, made assigning TCR associations to individual alleles difficult. Because HLA typing was unavailable for some donors at each locus, only the typed subset was used in association tests. An earlier analysis of around 600 of the donors showed that most TCR beta V segments appeared in productive rearrangements either about 87% or about 30% of the time, which broadly matched IMGT annotations. Only TCR beta chains were sequenced in this cohort, and the absence of alpha or paired-chain data limited detectable features. A total of roughly 160 TCR beta chains were listed by the study as associated with cytomegalovirus. Because counts were too low, seventeen rarely observed V segments, including chromosome 9 orphons, were left out of the earlier analysis of some 600 of the donors. Across donors, most TCR sequences were observed very rarely, whereas some public TCRs were present in many individuals. Presence/absence analyses assumed roughly uniform sequencing depth across donors, an assumption that may not hold. Immune exposure information for the cohort was limited to CMV serostatus. Linkage disequilibrium might explain the correlated functional status among segregating V segments, but an unknown experimental factor could not be ruled out. The classifier was reported to diagnose cytomegalovirus status with high specificity and sensitivity in both the original and validation cohorts. Specific HLA alleles were associated with 15,000 to 20,000 TCR beta sequences at a false discovery rate of 0.05 in a later analysis. Some IMGT-functional V segments, including TRBV6-2 and TRBV6-3, could not be told apart with the 87-base-pair reads, so those segments were excluded. A further reported finding was that TCR beta sequences accurately predicted the HLA-A and HLA-B alleles for most subjects in the first cohort. A cluster of highly shared sequence variants was judged likely to represent a technical artifact of the sequencing pipeline. In a later analysis, the rate of TCR association differed among HLA loci, with DRB1 alleles having the most associated TCRs and HLA-C alleles having the fewest. In a later genetic analysis, fewer N-insertions in productive TCRs were reported among donors in an Asian-associated ancestry cluster than the roughly 700-donor mean. An association between a missense DCLRE1C variant and V-gene and J-gene trimming of TCR beta chains was found in a later genetic analysis and replicated in an independent cohort. A later analysis found that most CMV-associated TCR beta chains appeared HLA-restricted, with HLA associations seemingly driven largely by CMV exposure.

As concerns this clone: Its binding antigen is unknown. One base away there is no much larger clone; base qualities are not given.

Library construction relied on the immunoSEQ multiplex PCR assay. For the multiplex PCR, a mixture combining 60 forward primers for TCR Vbeta segments and 13 reverse primers for TCR Jbeta segments was used. The CDR3 region of rearranged TCR beta genes was amplified from genomic DNA with a multiplex PCR assay. Amplified TCR beta libraries were sequenced as 87-base-pair reads on the Illumina HiSeq System. In the original analysis: A later analysis counted tens of millions of unique TCR beta chains across the 670 or so repertoires, and 9 million to 14 million of these chains were shared by at least two donors. A nearest-neighbor algorithm error-corrected the raw reads and collapsed the reads into unique sequences, merging closely related sequences to remove PCR and sequencing errors. V, D and J gene segments were assigned by aligning CDR3 sequences to IMGT reference sequences. For a sequence to be retained, a match of at least six nucleotides was required to both a V gene segment and a J gene segment. Rearrangements were classified as productive when the CDR3 lacked stop codons and remained in frame with V and J, and all other rearrangements were classified as non-productive. Following IMGT convention, CDR3 was defined as the stretch from the second conserved V-encoded cysteine up to the conserved J-encoded phenylalanine. Sequences without an unambiguous match to a single V gene segment were excluded from the earlier analysis of a few hundred of the donors. An earlier analysis of 587 of the donors classified V segments as functional when productive rearrangements were above 56.7% and as segregating when the standard deviation between donors was above 5%. A statistical classification framework was developed to diagnose cytomegalovirus status using the catalog of TCR beta chain sequences. V and J gene assignment, in a later analysis, came from comparing TCR nucleotide sequences with IMGT/GENE-DB human TR gene sequences. The TCRdist pipeline was used in a later analysis to assign CDR3 sequences and most-parsimonious VDJ recombination scenarios. In a later analysis, each TCR beta chain was defined by its CDR3 amino acid sequence together with its V-gene family, and reads lacking a unique V-gene family were excluded. A later analysis removed several hundred highly shared, low-generation-probability nucleotide sequences to deal with suspected cross-contamination and a sequencing artifact. In a later analysis, a clonal expansion index for each public chain was calculated from normalized within-repertoire ranks of inferred template counts. In a later analysis, generation probabilities were computed with a VDJ recombination model fitted to out-of-frame rearrangements, and the resulting probabilities were checked against IGoR. In a later analysis, TCR-TCR, TCR-HLA and TCR-CMV co-occurrence was scored with hypergeometric tests, and a repertoire-size bias correction was applied to TCR pairs. In a later analysis, false discovery rates were estimated by permuting HLA or CMV assignments 20 times. In a later analysis, co-occurring TCRs were grouped using DBSCAN, with TCRdist sequence similarity added in when clustering inside HLA-allele-positive subsets. Repertoires with fewer than 30,000 or more than 120,000 public chains were left out of co-occurrence clustering, as were four to six repertoires with anomalous nucleotide sharing. Imported from immuneACCESS, the table was reduced by TCRdb to in-frame sequences with V and J called. These copies leave out some clones; in studies compared against another copy, an unresolved V gene accounts for under half, and the cause of the remainder is not known. V and J calls and clone size are copied from that table; D and trimming were computed from the DNA. In all, the sample holds about 150,000 clones, and roughly 70% of those were seen once. The top ten hold around 4.2% of the sample.

The chain was built from TRBV18 and TRBJ2-7, with 11 bases in between that match TRBD1. This clonotype was sampled from a man in his fifties or sixties in good health and CMV-seropositive. Sequenced material: PBMCs. The CDR3 in this case is CASSRGTGGYEQYF. The DNA sequence follows: TGTGCCAGCTCGCGCGGGACAGGGGGCTACGAGCAGTACTTC.